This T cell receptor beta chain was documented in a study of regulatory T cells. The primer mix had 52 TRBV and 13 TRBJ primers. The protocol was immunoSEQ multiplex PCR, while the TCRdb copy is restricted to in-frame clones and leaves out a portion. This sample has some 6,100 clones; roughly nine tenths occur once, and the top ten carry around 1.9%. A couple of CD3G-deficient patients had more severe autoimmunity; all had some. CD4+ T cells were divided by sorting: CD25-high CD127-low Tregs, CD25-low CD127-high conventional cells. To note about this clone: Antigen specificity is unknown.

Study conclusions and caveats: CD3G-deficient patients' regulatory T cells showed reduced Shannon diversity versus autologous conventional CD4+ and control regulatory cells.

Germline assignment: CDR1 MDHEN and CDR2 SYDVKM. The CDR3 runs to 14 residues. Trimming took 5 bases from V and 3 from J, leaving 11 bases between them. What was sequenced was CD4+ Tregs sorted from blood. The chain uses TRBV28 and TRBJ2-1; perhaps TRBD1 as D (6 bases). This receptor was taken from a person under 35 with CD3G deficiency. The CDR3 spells CASSEGHLYNEQFF. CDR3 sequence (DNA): TGTGCCAGCAGTGAGGGACACCTCTACAATGAGCAGTTCTTC.